The clone carrying this T cell receptor (beta chain) was seen more than once but under ten times. Its specificity is unknown. 13 Jbeta primers and 60 Vbeta primers were used for the PCR. Clones were read by immunoSEQ multiplex PCR, and TCRdb kept only the in-frame ones, dropping some. The sample consists of about 140,000 clones, 70% to 80% of them appearing once. These data belong to a study of cytomegalovirus exposure and HLA in healthy donors. The overall study: An early data release held tens of millions of unique TCRs from HLA-typed donors. Study-level results: Highly shared variants forming one cluster were likely a sequencing artifact.

V was pared by 7 bases and J by 4 bases, with 7 bases of the junction left unmatched. The CDR3 has 14 amino acids. Per germline, CDR1 MNHEY and CDR2 SMNVEV (reference sequence). The chain couples TRBV27 to TRBJ2-1, with TRBD1 identical over 7 bases. The receptor was derived from a woman in her forties or fifties in good health and CMV-seropositive. Material: PBMCs. DNA for the CDR3: TGTGCCAGCACCTTAACGGGACAGTACAATGAGCAGTTCTTC. It translates to CASTLTGQYNEQFF.